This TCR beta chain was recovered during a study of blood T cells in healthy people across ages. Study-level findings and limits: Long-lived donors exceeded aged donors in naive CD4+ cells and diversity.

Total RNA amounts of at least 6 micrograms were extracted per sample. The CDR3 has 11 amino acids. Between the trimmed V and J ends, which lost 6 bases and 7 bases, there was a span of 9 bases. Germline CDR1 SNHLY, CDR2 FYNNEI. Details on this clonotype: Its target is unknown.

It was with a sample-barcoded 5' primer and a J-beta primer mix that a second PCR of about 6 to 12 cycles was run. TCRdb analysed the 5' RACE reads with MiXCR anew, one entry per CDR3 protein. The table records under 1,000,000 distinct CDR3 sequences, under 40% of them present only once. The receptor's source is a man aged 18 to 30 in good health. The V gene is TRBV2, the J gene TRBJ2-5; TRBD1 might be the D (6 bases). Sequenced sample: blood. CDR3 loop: CASREQGTQYF. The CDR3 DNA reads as TGTGCCAGCAGAGAACAGGGGACCCAGTACTTC.